This TCR beta chain was identified during a study of cytomegalovirus exposure and HLA in healthy donors. Whole-study context: The 110 or so validation repertoires used the same platform as the roughly 610 first-cohort repertoires, a later analysis reported.

Data came from immunoSEQ multiplex PCR; TCRdb stores just in-frame clones and leaves some out. The data contain some 130,000 clones, about 94% of them singletons. The study's findings and limits: There were some public TCRs occurring in many donors, but most TCR sequences were rare.

Points on this clone: What it binds is unknown.

The donors were part of the validation cohort of roughly 110 subjects. That cohort was separate from the first cohort, which comprised 700 or so subjects. The sequenced sample consisted of PBMCs. This clonotype was sampled from a man in his late teens or twenties in good health and CMV-seropositive.

The CDR3 spells CASSAGTGYEQYF. Written as DNA, the CDR3 is TGTGCCAGCAGTGCGGGGACAGGCTACGAGCAGTACTTC. The chain employs TRBV27 and TRBJ2-7; 8 positions agree with TRBD1. The CDR3 consists of 13 residues. Germline CDR1 and CDR2: MNHEY and SMNVEV (reference sequence). V was pared by 5 bases and J by 3 bases, with 3 bases of the junction left unmatched.